The text below deals with one T cell receptor (beta chain). This clone was found once. Its antigen remains undetermined. Base qualities are not at hand, and no much larger clone is one base apart. This sample is drawn from a study of cytomegalovirus exposure and HLA in healthy donors (dated by TCRdb to 2016 to 2017). For context, the study as a whole: In an earlier analysis of some 610 of the donors, 276 Gb of sequence data and approximately 100 million unique TCR beta sequences from about 179 million T cells were reported. Of the approximately 400 genotyped donors, approximately 83% fell in the genetic ancestry cluster associated with self-reported Caucasian donors. To study patterns of TCR occurrence, a later analysis re-analyzed previously published TCR beta repertoires from 650 to 750 donors and added high-resolution HLA genotyping. An early release covering some 640 HLA-typed donors comprised approximately 290 gigabases of sequencing data and 85 million or so unique TCR sequences. Donor age, sex, ethnicity and CMV serostatus were collected together with the repertoire data. Every discovery cohort repertoire had been produced on one sequencing platform. On average, approximately 250,000 unique TCR beta nucleotide sequences were sequenced per donor among roughly 430 genotyped donors of the cohort, with approximately 18% of those sequences being non-productive. HLA typing included class I and class II loci at four-digit resolution. Along with the approximately 650-subject first cohort, a separate validation cohort of over a hundred different subjects was used. Four or five DR-DQ haplotypes were handled as single units for association and clustering because linkage in the cohort was strong. Typing coverage varied by locus: about 620-640 donors for A, B, C, DRB1 and DQB1; roughly 510 for DQA1; some 610 for DPA1; some 470 for DPB1. The study was designed to test whether signatures of past pathogen exposure could be identified by cataloging public T cell receptors. To decide whether each TCR beta V gene segment behaved as functional or pseudogenic, an earlier analysis of several hundred of the donors relied on high-throughput TCR beta sequencing. Rather than drawing on any new phenotypic data, the later analysis identified candidate immune exposures from TCR beta sequences and the way those sequences occurred across donors. A later genetic analysis took genome-wide SNP genotypes for about 60% of the roughly 670 donors and used that subset as a discovery cohort. To predict cytomegalovirus infection status, the study brought together high-throughput TCR immunosequencing, statistical association of individual TCRs with disease status, and machine learning. The study profiled the T cell repertoires of 500 to 800 subjects by immunosequencing and related them to cytomegalovirus serostatus. General findings and caveats noted by the study authors: A further reported finding was that TCR beta sequences accurately predicted the HLA-A and HLA-B alleles for most subjects in the first cohort. CMV serostatus was the only immune exposure information available for the cohort. In both the original and validation cohorts, the classifier was reported to diagnose cytomegalovirus status with high specificity and sensitivity. Because HLA typing was missing for some donors at each locus, association tests included only the typed subset. The authors suggested that the approach could potentially be generalized to other disease states and immunological phenotypes. In vitro tests confirmed that a few of the cytomegalovirus-associated TCR beta chains recognize cytomegalovirus antigens. According to a later analysis, most CMV-associated TCR beta chains appeared to be HLA-restricted, and the HLA associations seemed to be driven largely by CMV exposure. In a later analysis, the rate of TCR association differed among HLA loci, with DRB1 alleles having the most associated TCRs and HLA-C alleles having the fewest. Only TCR beta chains were sequenced in this cohort, and the absence of alpha or paired-chain data limited detectable features. Strong co-occurrence of HLA alleles, especially DR and DQ, made assigning TCR associations to individual alleles difficult. Correlated functional status among segregating V segments might reflect linkage disequilibrium, but an unknown experimental factor could not be ruled out. A total of roughly 160 TCR beta chains were listed by the study as associated with cytomegalovirus. Some IMGT-functional V segments, including TRBV6-2 and TRBV6-3, could not be told apart with the 87-base-pair reads, so those segments were excluded. Across donors, most TCR sequences were observed very rarely, whereas some public TCRs were present in many individuals. Compared with equally common non-associated chains, HLA-associated TCR beta chains in a later analysis were more clonally expanded and had lower generation probabilities. A later genetic analysis associated a missense DCLRE1C variant with V-gene and J-gene trimming of TCR beta chains, and an independent cohort replicated the association. In a later analysis, 15,000 to 20,000 TCR beta sequences were associated with specific HLA alleles at a false discovery rate of 0.05. The presence/absence analyses assumed that sequencing depth was roughly uniform across donors, and that assumption may not be true. According to a later analysis, parvovirus B19, influenza, CMV and Epstein-Barr virus appeared linked to several top co-occurrence clusters. Because counts were too low, roughly 16 rarely observed V segments, including chromosome 9 orphons, were left out of the earlier analysis of 500 to 750 of the donors. In an earlier analysis of 587 of the donors, most TCR beta V segments appeared in productive rearrangements about 90% or about 30% of the time, broadly matching IMGT annotations. A later genetic analysis reported fewer N-insertions in productive TCRs among donors in an Asian-associated ancestry cluster than the roughly 700-donor mean. A cluster of highly shared sequence variants was judged likely to represent a technical artifact of the sequencing pipeline.

At the junction V is shortened by 5 bases and J by 3 bases, with 19 bases in between. The CDR3 measures 16 amino acids from cysteine to phenylalanine. The retained sequence is limited to the CDR3, 48 bases, with the frame set at the first base. The germline V gene supplies CDR1 SGHTA and CDR2 FQGNSA. The cohort comprised 666 healthy bone marrow donors. At the time of sampling, every cohort member was nominally healthy, though immune exposures that went unrecorded were likely present. The donor was CMV seropositive and belonged to the group of about 290 seropositive cohort members. A peripheral blood sample was collected from each donor, and TCR beta sequencing was performed on peripheral blood mononuclear cells. Genomic DNA extraction from the blood cell samples was performed with the Qiagen DNeasy Blood Extraction Kit. Library method: the immunoSEQ multiplex PCR assay. The multiplex PCR relied on a mix of 60 forward primers for TCR Vbeta segments and 13 reverse primers for TCR Jbeta segments. The CDR3 region of rearranged TCR beta genes was amplified from genomic DNA by a multiplex PCR assay. The amplified TCR beta libraries were sequenced on the Illumina HiSeq System as 87-base-pair reads. On the authors' methods: A later analysis counted 65 million to 90 million unique TCR beta chains across the 690 or so repertoires, and some 11 million of these chains were shared by at least two donors. Raw reads were error-corrected and collapsed into unique sequences by a nearest-neighbor algorithm in which closely related sequences were merged to remove PCR and sequencing errors. CDR3 sequences were aligned to IMGT reference sequences to assign V, D and J gene segments. For a sequence to be retained, at least a six-nucleotide match to both a V gene segment and a J gene segment was required. Rearrangements were called productive when the CDR3 lacked stop codons and stayed in frame with V and J; all others were non-productive. Following IMGT convention, CDR3 was defined as the stretch from the second conserved V-encoded cysteine up to the conserved J-encoded phenylalanine. In an earlier analysis of 500 to 650 of the donors, sequences lacking an unambiguous match to a single V gene segment were excluded. An earlier analysis of fewer than 650 of the donors classified V segments as functional when productive rearrangements were above 56.7% and as segregating when the standard deviation between donors was above 5%. A statistical classification framework was built to diagnose cytomegalovirus status from the catalog of TCR beta chain sequences. In a later analysis, V and J genes were assigned by comparing TCR nucleotide sequences against IMGT/GENE-DB human TR gene sequences. The TCRdist pipeline was used in a later analysis to assign CDR3 sequences and most-parsimonious VDJ recombination scenarios. In a later analysis, each TCR beta chain was defined by its CDR3 amino acid sequence together with its V-gene family, and reads without a unique V-gene family were excluded. In a later analysis, approximately 590 highly shared, low-generation-probability nucleotide sequences were removed to address suspected cross-contamination and a sequencing artifact. For each public chain, a later analysis derived a clonal expansion index from normalized ranks of inferred template counts within each repertoire. In a later analysis, generation probabilities were computed using a VDJ recombination model fitted to out-of-frame rearrangements, and the results were checked against IGoR. A later analysis scored TCR-TCR, TCR-HLA and TCR-CMV co-occurrence with hypergeometric tests, applying a repertoire-size bias correction to TCR pairs. A later analysis estimated false discovery rates by permuting HLA or CMV assignments 20 times. A later analysis grouped co-occurring TCRs with DBSCAN, adding TCRdist sequence similarity when clustering within HLA-allele-positive subsets. Repertoires with fewer than 30,000 or more than 120,000 public chains, plus five repertoires with anomalous nucleotide sharing, were excluded from co-occurrence clustering. TCRdb limited this immuneACCESS table to in-frame rearrangements with V and J called. A share of clones is missing; checked studies link under half to unresolved V genes, and the rest is unexplained. The DNA gave D and trimming, while V, J and clone size come from that table. This sample gives about 110,000 clones in total; over 60% of them show up just once. The leading ten clones occupy over 5% of the sample.

This sequence uses TRBV7-2 and TRBJ1-2; TRBD1 might be the D gene, on 5 matching bases. The TCR originated in a female donor in good health and CMV-seropositive. The sequencing input was PBMCs. The DNA is TGTGCCAGCAGCCCAGGCGGGGCAGGAGACTACTATGGCTACACCTTC. This yields the protein CASSPGGAGDYYGYTF.